These T cell receptor beta chains were read from a single sample in a study of cytomegalovirus exposure and HLA in healthy donors. TCRdb's copy holds only in-frame clones and misses some; the assay was immunoSEQ multiplex PCR. This table has about 190,000 clones, approximately 80% appearing once. What was sequenced was PBMCs. The receptors originated from a male donor in good health and CMV-seronegative. CDR3s include the opening cysteine and the closing phenylalanine or tryptophan. The D gene is left open where the match is weak. Rows give clone size only sometimes, using once, few, many, or a class for an expanded clone.

CDR3: CAISDPVRDRGFEAFF
DNA: TGTGCCATCAGTGATCCTGTCCGGGACAGGGGGTTTGAAGCTTTCTTT
J: TRBJ1-1
V: TRBV10-3
D: TRBD1
size: NA

CDR3: CSVERESSYNEQFF
DNA: TGCAGCGTTGAGCGGGAGAGCTCCTACAATGAGCAGTTCTTC
J: TRBJ2-1
V: TRBV29-1
D: TRBD2
size: NA

CDR3: CASSYGLDQPQHF
DNA: TGTGCCAGCAGTTACGGCCTGGATCAGCCCCAGCATTTT
J: TRBJ1-5
V: TRBV6-5
D: NA
size: few

CDR3: CASTPTQGPGYTF
DNA: TGTGCCAGCACCCCTACCCAGGGGCCTGGCTACACCTTC
J: TRBJ1-2
V: TRBV9
D: NA
size: few

CDR3: CASSDRGFGNTIYF
DNA: TGTGCCAGTAGTGACAGGGGATTCGGAAACACCATATATTTT
J: TRBJ1-3
V: TRBV19
D: TRBD1
size: NA

CDR3: CASGLWRQGRVNTEAFF
DNA: TGTGCTAGTGGTTTGTGGCGGCAGGGGAGGGTGAACACTGAAGCTTTCTTT
J: TRBJ1-1
V: TRBV12-5
D: NA
size: NA

CDR3: CAWSGGEGYPF
DNA: TGTGCCTGGAGTGGGGGGGAAGGCTACCCCTTC
J: TRBJ1-2
V: TRBV30
D: NA
size: NA

CDR3: CASSPRDSNSPLHF
DNA: TGTGCCAGCAGCCCCCGGGACAGTAATTCACCCCTCCACTTT
J: TRBJ1-6
V: TRBV7-6
D: TRBD1
size: NA

CDR3: CASSQGTGGPEEQYF
DNA: TGTGCCAGCAGCCAAGGGACGGGGGGGCCGGAGGAGCAGTACTTC
J: TRBJ2-7
V: TRBV4-2
D: TRBD2
size: NA

CDR3: CASSPRGTPAYEQYF
DNA: TGTGCCAGCAGCCCCAGAGGGACACCGGCCTACGAGCAGTACTTC
J: TRBJ2-7
V: TRBV28
D: NA
size: NA

CDR3: CASSWGGSGAYNEQFF
DNA: TGCGCCAGCAGCTGGGGGGGCAGCGGAGCCTACAATGAGCAGTTCTTC
J: TRBJ2-1
V: TRBV5-1
D: NA
size: NA

CDR3: CASSPGQANQPQHF
DNA: TGTGCCAGCAGTCCTGGACAGGCCAATCAGCCCCAGCATTTT
J: TRBJ1-5
V: TRBV6-5
D: TRBD1
size: few

CDR3: CASRLVAGGELFF
DNA: TGTGCAAGTCGCTTAGTAGCGGGCGGGGAGCTGTTTTTT
J: TRBJ2-2
V: TRBV12-2
D: NA
size: NA

CDR3: CASSFGTSGGAVGNEQFF
DNA: TGTGCCAGCAGCTTTGGGACTAGCGGGGGGGCCGTTGGGAATGAGCAGTTCTTC
J: TRBJ2-1
V: TRBV7-6
D: TRBD2
size: NA

CDR3: CASSQAISGQETQYF
DNA: TGCGCCAGCAGCCAAGCTATTTCGGGTCAGGAGACCCAGTACTTC
J: TRBJ2-5
V: TRBV4-3
D: NA
size: NA

CDR3: CASSPWTGRGNQPQHF
DNA: TGTGCCAGCAGTCCTTGGACAGGGAGGGGCAATCAGCCCCAGCATTTT
J: TRBJ1-5
V: TRBV28
D: TRBD1
size: NA

CDR3: CASSLDRDTEAFF
DNA: TGTGCCAGCAGCTTAGACAGGGACACTGAAGCTTTCTTT
J: TRBJ1-1
V: TRBV7-7
D: NA
size: NA

CDR3: CASTRTGGSYEQYF
DNA: TGTGCCAGCACCAGGACAGGGGGCTCCTACGAGCAGTACTTC
J: TRBJ2-7
V: TRBV6-5
D: TRBD1
size: NA